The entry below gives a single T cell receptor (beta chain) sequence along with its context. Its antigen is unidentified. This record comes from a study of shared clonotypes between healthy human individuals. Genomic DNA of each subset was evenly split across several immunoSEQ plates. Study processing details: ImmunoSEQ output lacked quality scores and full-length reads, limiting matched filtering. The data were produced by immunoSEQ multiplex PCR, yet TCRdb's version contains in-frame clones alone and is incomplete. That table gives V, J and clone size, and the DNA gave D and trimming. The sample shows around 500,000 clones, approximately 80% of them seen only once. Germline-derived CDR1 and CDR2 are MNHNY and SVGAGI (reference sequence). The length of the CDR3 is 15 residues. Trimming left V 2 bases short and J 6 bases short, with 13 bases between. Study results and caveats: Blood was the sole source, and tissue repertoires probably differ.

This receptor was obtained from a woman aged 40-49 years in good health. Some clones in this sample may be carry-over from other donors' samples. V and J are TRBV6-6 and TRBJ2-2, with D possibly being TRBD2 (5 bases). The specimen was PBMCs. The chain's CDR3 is CASSYLFPGSGELFF. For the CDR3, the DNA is TGTGCCAGCAGTTACCTGTTCCCGGGGTCCGGGGAGCTGTTTTTT.